Listed below are T cell receptor beta chains from one sample, sequenced in a study of OX40 agonist ivuxolimab in advanced cancers. TCRdb's table, derived via immunoSEQ multiplex PCR, lists solely in-frame clones and lacks some. The profile shows some 15,000 clones, 60% to 85% of them singletons. Sequencing used CD4+ or CD8+ T cells sorted from blood, obtained in a trial of the OX40 agonist ivuxolimab. These receptors came from an adult with an advanced solid tumor such as melanoma, head and neck, liver or kidney cancer. CDR3s leave out the opening cysteine and the closing phenylalanine or tryptophan. A D gene is named only where the DNA matches it firmly.

. | TRBJ1-3 | TRBV14 | ASSQDVFGNTIY
. | TRBJ2-7 | TRBV1 | TSSQPYEGASYEQY
. | TRBJ2-2 | TRBV7-9 | ASSLVGTSTGELF
TRBD1 | TRBJ1-1 | TRBV6-5 | ASSYSGQGIEAF
. | TRBJ2-5 | TRBV7-6 | ASSSRDNQMETQY
TRBD2 | TRBJ2-3 | TRBV10-3 | AIRLGLAGTDTQY
. | TRBJ1-3 | TRBV9 | ASSVAGFAGNTIY
TRBD2 | TRBJ2-1 | TRBV27 | ASSLLLAGGIDEQF
. | TRBJ1-3 | TRBV13 | ASSLGPDSGNTIY
TRBD1 | TRBJ2-1 | TRBV5-4 | ASSLGQGAGNEQF
TRBD1 | TRBJ1-2 | TRBV16 | ASTHIRTGNGYT
. | TRBJ2-7 | TRBV21-1 | ASSRAMLHVLDEQY
. | TRBJ2-7 | TRBV6-6 | ASSYTGEDEQY
. | TRBJ1-1 | TRBV5-6 | ASSKNPDGAEAF
TRBD2 | TRBJ2-1 | TRBV5-6 | ASSLGASGSLEQF